This T cell receptor (beta chain) appears in the sequencing data of a study of blood T cell repertoires in COVID-19. On the study more broadly: The United States, Italy and Spain supplied acute and convalescent COVID-19 samples. T cells, B-cell-depleted T cells, or PBMCs provided the cDNA or gDNA that served as material.

In the authors' workflow: Reference gene primer amplification in the assay estimated nucleated cell counts. Method: immunoSEQ multiplex PCR; TCRdb's copy keeps in-frame clones and lacks some. The DNA was the basis for D and trimming; V, J and clone size are from that table. The sample lists roughly 150,000 clones, roughly 90% occurring once. The table lists this clone with a few counts. Germline CDR1 SGDLS, CDR2 YYNGEE. The CDR3 spans 15 residues. Trimming pared 0 bases from V and 0 bases from J, leaving 9 bases between. The sequence came from a man aged 18-30 years with acute or convalescent COVID-19. Sequenced: peripheral blood. The chain carries TRBV9 and TRBJ1-2; the D is unclear. The DNA for the CDR3 is TGTGCCAGCAGCGTAGGGAGCGCCCCTAACTATGGCTACACCTTC. Protein sequence: CASSVGSAPNYGYTF.